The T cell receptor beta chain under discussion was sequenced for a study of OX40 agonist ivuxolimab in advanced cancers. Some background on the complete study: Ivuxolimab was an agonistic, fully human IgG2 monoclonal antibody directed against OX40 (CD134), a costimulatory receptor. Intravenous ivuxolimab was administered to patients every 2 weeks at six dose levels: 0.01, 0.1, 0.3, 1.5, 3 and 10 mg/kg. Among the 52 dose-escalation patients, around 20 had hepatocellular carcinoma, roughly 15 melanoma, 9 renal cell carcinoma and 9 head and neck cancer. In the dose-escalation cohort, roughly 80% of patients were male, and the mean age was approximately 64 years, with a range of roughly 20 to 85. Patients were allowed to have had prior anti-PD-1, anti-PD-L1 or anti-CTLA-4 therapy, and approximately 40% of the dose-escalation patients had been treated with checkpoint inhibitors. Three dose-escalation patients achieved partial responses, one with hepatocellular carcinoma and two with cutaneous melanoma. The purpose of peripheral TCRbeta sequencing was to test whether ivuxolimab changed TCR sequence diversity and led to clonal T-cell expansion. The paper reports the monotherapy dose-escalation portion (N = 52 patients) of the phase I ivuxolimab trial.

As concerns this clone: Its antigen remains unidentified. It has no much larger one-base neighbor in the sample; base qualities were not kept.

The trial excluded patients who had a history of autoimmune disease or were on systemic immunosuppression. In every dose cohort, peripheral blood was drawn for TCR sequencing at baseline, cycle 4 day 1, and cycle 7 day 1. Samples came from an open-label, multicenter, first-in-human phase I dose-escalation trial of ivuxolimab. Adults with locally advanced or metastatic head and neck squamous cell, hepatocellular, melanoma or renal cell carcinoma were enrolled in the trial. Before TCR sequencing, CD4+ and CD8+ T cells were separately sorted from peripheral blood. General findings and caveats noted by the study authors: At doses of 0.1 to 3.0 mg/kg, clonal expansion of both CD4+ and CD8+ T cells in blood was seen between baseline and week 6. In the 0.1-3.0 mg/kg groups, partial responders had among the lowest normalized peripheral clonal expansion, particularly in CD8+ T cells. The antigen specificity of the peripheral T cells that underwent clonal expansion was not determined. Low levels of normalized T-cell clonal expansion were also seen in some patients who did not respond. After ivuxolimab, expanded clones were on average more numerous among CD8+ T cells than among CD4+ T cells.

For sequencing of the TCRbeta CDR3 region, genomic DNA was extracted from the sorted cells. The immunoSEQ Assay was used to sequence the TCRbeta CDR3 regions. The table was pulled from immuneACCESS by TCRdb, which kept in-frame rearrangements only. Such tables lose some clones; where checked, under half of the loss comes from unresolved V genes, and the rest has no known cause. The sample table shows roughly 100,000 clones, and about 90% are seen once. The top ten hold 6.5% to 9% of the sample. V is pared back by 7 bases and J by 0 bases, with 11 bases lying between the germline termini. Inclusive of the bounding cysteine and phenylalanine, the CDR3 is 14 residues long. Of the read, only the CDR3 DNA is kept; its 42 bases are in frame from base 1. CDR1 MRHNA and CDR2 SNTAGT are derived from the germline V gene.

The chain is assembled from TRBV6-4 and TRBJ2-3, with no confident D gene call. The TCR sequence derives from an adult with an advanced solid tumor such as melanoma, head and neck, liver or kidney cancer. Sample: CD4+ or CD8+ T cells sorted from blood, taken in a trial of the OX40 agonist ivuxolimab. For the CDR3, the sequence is CASITPLSTDTQYF. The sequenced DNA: TGTGCCAGCATTACCCCCCTAAGCACAGATACGCAGTATTTT.